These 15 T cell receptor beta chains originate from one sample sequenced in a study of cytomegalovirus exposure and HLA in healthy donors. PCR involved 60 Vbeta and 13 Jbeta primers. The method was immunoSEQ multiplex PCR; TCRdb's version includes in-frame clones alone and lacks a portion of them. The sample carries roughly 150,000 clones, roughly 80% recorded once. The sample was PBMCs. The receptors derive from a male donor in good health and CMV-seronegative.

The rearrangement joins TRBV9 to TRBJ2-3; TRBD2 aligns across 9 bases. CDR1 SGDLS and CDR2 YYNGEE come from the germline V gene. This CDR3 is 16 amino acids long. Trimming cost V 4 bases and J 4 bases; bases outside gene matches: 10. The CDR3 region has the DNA TGTGCCAGCAGCCTATCGGGGCGGGGGGGAGCAGATACGCAGTATTTT. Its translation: CASSLSGRGGADTQYF.

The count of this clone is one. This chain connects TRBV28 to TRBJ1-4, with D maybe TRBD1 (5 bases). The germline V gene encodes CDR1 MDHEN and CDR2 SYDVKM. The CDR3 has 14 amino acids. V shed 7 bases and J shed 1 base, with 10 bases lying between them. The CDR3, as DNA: TGTGCCAGCACCAACAGGAGAACTAATGAAAAACTGTTTTTT. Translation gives CASTNRRTNEKLFF.

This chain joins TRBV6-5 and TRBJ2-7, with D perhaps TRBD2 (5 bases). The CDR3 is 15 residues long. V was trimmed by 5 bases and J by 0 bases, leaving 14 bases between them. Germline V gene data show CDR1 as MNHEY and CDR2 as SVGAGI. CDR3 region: CASSIGGPGSYEQYF. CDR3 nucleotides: TGTGCCAGCAGTATCGGCGGGCCAGGCTCCTACGAGCAGTACTTC.

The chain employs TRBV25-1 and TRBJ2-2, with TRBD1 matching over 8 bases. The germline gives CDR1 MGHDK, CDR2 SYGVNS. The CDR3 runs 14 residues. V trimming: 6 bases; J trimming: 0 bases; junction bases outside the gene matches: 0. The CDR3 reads CASRGQANTGELFF. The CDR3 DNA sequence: TGTGCCAGCAGGGGACAGGCGAACACCGGGGAGCTGTTTTTT.

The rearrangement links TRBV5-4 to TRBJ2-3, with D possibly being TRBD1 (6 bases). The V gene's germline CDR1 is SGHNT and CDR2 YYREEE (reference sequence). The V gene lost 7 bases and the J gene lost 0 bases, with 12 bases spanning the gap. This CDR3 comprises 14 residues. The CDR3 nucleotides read TGTGCCAGCCCGGGACACAATAGCACAGATACGCAGTATTTT. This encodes CASPGHNSTDTQYF. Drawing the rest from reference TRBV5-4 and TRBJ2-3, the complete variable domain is ETGVTQSPTHLIKTRGQQVTLRCSSQSGHNTVSWYQQALGQGPQFIFQYYREEENGRGNFPPRFSGLQFPNYSSELNVNALELDDSALYLCASPGHNSTDTQYFGPGTRLTVL.

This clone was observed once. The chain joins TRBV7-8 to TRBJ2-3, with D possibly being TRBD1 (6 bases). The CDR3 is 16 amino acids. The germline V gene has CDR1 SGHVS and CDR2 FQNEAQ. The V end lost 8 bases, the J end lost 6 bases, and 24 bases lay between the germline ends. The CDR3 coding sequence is TGTGCCAGCCAGCAGAACAGGGCTCCGGCCAAGGATACGCAGTATTTT. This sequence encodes CASQQNRAPAKDTQYF.

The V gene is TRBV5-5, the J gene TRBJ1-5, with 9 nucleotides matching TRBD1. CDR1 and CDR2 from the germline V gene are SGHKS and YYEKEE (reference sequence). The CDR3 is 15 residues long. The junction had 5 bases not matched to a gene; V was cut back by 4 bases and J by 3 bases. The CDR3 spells CASSPGQGSNQPQHF. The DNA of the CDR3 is TGTGCCAGCAGCCCTGGACAGGGGTCCAATCAGCCCCAGCATTTT.

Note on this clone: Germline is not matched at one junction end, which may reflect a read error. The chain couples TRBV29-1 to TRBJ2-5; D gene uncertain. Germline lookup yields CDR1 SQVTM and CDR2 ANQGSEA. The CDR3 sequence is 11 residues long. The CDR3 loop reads CSVKDLETQYF. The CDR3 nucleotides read TGCAGCGTTAAAGATCTGGAGACCCAGTACTTC.

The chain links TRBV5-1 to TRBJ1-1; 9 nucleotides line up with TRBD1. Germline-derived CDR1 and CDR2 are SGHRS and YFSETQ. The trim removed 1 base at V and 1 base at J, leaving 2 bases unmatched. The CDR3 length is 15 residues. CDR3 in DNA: TGCGCCAGCAGCTTGAGGGGACAGGGGAACACTGAAGCTTTCTTT. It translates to CASSLRGQGNTEAFF.

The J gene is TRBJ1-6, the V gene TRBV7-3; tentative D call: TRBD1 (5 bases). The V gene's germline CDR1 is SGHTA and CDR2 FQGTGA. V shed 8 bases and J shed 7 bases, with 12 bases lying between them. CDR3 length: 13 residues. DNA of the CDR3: TGTGCCAGCGGGCAGGGCAAAAATTCACCCCTCCACTTT. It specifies CASGQGKNSPLHF. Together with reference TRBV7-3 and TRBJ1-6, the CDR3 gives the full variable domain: GAGVSQTPSNKVTEKGKYVELRCDPISGHTALYWYRQSLGQGPEFLIYFQGTGAADDSGLPNDRFFAVRPEGSVSTLKIQRTERGDSAVYLCASGQGKNSPLHFGNGTRLTVT.

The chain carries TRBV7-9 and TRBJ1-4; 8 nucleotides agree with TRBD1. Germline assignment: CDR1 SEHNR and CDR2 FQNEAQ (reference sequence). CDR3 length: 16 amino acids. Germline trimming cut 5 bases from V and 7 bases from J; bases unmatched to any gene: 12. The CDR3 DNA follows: TGTGCCAGCAGCCCTACTGGACAGGGAATGGCTGAAAAACTGTTTTTT. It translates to CASSPTGQGMAEKLFF.

CDR3 amino acids: CASGGRRDTDTQYF. The CDR3 nucleotides read TGTGCCAGCGGCGGGAGGAGAGACACAGATACGCAGTATTTT. J is TRBJ2-3 and V is TRBV6-1; 8 bases fit TRBD2. Unmatched junction bases numbered 6, after V lost 8 bases and J lost 2 bases. CDR3 size: 14 residues. From germline, CDR1 is MNHNS and CDR2 SASEGT.

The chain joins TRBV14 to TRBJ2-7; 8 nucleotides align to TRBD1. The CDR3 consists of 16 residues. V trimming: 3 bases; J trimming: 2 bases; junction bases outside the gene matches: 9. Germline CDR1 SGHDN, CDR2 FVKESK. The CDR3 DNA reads TGTGCCAGCAGCCAGGAGGACAGGGATCCCCCCTACGAGCAGTACTTC. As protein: CASSQEDRDPPYEQYF.

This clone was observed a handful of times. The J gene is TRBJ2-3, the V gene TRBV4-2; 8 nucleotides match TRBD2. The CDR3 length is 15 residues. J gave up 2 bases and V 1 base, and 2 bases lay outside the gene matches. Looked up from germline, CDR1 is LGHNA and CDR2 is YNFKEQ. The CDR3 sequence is CASSQGLATTDTQYF. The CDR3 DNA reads TGTGCCAGCAGCCAAGGACTAGCGACCACAGATACGCAGTATTTT.

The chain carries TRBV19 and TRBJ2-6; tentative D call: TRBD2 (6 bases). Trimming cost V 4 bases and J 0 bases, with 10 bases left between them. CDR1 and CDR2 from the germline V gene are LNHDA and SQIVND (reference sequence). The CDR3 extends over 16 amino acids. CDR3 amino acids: CASSTTSHSGANVLTF. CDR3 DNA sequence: TGTGCCAGTAGTACGACTAGTCACTCTGGGGCCAACGTCCTGACTTTC.